The next 32 T cell receptor beta chains were all read from a single sample in a study of control samples from healthy donors and cancer patients. Clones were read by immunoSEQ multiplex PCR, and TCRdb kept only the in-frame ones, dropping some. The sample consists of 75,000 to 95,000 clones, roughly nine tenths of them appearing once. The specimen sequenced was blood. The receptors shown here come from a woman between 18 and 30 years old in good health.

This clone counts as medium-sized. V is TRBV7-2 and J is TRBJ2-5; D is tentatively TRBD1 or TRBD2 (5 bases each). Trimming removed 5 bases at V and 5 bases at J, with 18 bases between. The length of the CDR3 is 15 residues. The germline V gene encodes CDR1 SGHTA and CDR2 FQGNSA. CDR3 amino acids: CASSPFGAGQETQYF. CDR3 nucleotide sequence: TGTGCCAGCAGCCCTTTCGGGGCGGGCCAGGAGACCCAGTACTTC.

This clone was recorded only once. The chain carries TRBV29-1 and TRBJ2-3; no reliable D call. The CDR3 runs 15 residues. The ends were cut back, 6 bases at V and 0 bases at J, with 16 bases in the middle. In germline, CDR1 is SQVTM, CDR2 ANQGSEA. CDR3 DNA: TGCAGCGTGCTCATAGACACCGCTAGCACAGATACGCAGTATTTT. Residues: CSVLIDTASTDTQYF.

This clone has just one count. The rearrangement joins TRBV24-1 to TRBJ2-2; 8 bases are a match to TRBD2. The J segment lost 1 base and the V segment lost 3 bases, leaving 6 bases of the junction unmatched. This CDR3 is built from 17 residues. Looked up from germline, CDR1 is KGHDR and CDR2 is SFDVKD. CDR3 sequence (DNA): TGTGCCACCAGTGATAGGCGGCTAGCGGGGAACACCGGGGAGCTGTTTTTT. Translation gives CATSDRRLAGNTGELFF.

A note on this clone: The same CDR3 arises from other DNA sequences in this sample as well. V gene TRBV15 combines with J gene TRBJ2-3, with D possibly being TRBD2 (6 bases). The V gene lost 7 bases and the J gene lost 0 bases, with 8 bases spanning the gap. Germline V CDR1 and CDR2: LNHNV, YYDKDF (reference sequence). The CDR3 runs to 13 residues. The CDR3 DNA sequence: TGTGCCACCAAGGAGGGTAGCACAGATACGCAGTATTTT. This encodes CATKEGSTDTQYF.

This chain uses TRBV7-3 with TRBJ2-3; TRBD2 matches at 13 bases. Unmatched junction bases numbered 14, after V lost 5 bases and J lost 6 bases. The CDR3 is 18 residues long. Germline V CDR1 and CDR2: SGHTA, FQGTGA. The CDR3 region is CASSPSGLAGPRGDTQYF. CDR3 nucleotide sequence: TGTGCCAGCAGCCCCTCGGGACTAGCGGGACCCCGGGGCGATACGCAGTATTTT.

V is TRBV9 and J is TRBJ1-3; D unresolved. With 2 bases removed from V and 3 bases from J, the gap between germline ends came to 9 bases. Germline loops: CDR1 SGDLS, CDR2 YYNGEE. The CDR3 spans 14 residues. This chain's CDR3 is CASSVTTHGNTIYF. The DNA of the CDR3 is TGTGCCAGCAGCGTCACTACGCATGGAAACACCATATATTTT.

The chain combines TRBV1 with TRBJ1-1. TRBV1 is tagged as a pseudogene. This CDR3 has 18 residues. For the CDR3, the DNA is TGCACCAGCCCGGGGGGGGGCCGCAGGGTGTTCATGAACACTGAAGCTTTCTTT. Its protein product is CTSPGGGRRVFMNTEAFF.

The chain links TRBV6-5 to TRBJ1-2; 11 bases are shared with TRBD1. The CDR3 is made up of 16 amino acids. V lost 2 bases and J lost 6; bases outside the gene matches: 8. Germline V lookup: CDR1 MNHEY, CDR2 SVGAGI. CDR3 sequence: CASSYDGQGAQDGYTF. The CDR3 bases are TGTGCCAGCAGTTACGATGGACAGGGGGCACAGGATGGCTACACCTTC.

This sequence joins TRBV5-8 and TRBJ1-6; D is ambiguous. The germline gives CDR1 SGHTS, CDR2 YDEGEE. The CDR3 extends over 15 amino acids. V lost 2 bases to trimming and J lost 3 bases, with 9 bases between them. The DNA for the CDR3 is TGTGCCAGCAGCTTTACCGCCGGCTATAATTCACCCCTCCACTTT. Its translation: CASSFTAGYNSPLHF.

This chain joins TRBV5-1 and TRBJ2-3; tentative D call: TRBD1 (6 bases). CDR1 is SGHRS, CDR2 YFSETQ, per germline. V lost 4 bases to trimming and J lost 4 bases, with 13 bases between them. The CDR3 sequence is 14 residues long. In DNA form, the CDR3 reads TGCGCCAGCAGCGCACAGGGTACAGCAGATACGCAGTATTTT. This gives the protein CASSAQGTADTQYF.

This chain uses TRBV18 with TRBJ2-7; D gene ambiguous. V was pared by 3 bases and J by 2 bases, with 14 bases between. This CDR3 is built from 15 residues. Per the germline V gene, CDR1 is KGHSH and CDR2 is LQKENI. The CDR3 spells CASSPIASSTYEQYF. The CDR3 DNA is TGTGCCAGCTCACCGATTGCCAGCAGTACCTACGAGCAGTACTTC.

V is TRBV6-5 and J is TRBJ1-2, with D possibly TRBD1 on 6 matching bases. The CDR3 is 13 residues long. Per germline, CDR1 MNHEY and CDR2 SVGAGI. V was cut by 6 bases and J by 4 bases, with 12 bases left in between. CDR3: CASSLPGAYGYTF. The CDR3 DNA follows: TGTGCCAGCAGCCTCCCAGGGGCCTATGGCTACACCTTC.

V is TRBV5-5 and J is TRBJ2-1; D gene ambiguous. With 0 bases removed from V and 14 bases from J, the gap between germline ends came to 15 bases. Germline loops: CDR1 SGHKS, CDR2 YYEKEE (reference sequence). The CDR3 length is 13 residues. CDR3 protein: CASSLVTVRFEFF. DNA of the CDR3: TGTGCCAGCAGCTTGGTGACTGTGAGGTTTGAGTTCTTC.

The count of this clone is one. V is TRBV7-9 and J is TRBJ1-2; D is unclear. Germline V CDR1 and CDR2: SEHNR, FQNEAQ (reference sequence). The V end lost 3 bases, the J end lost 8 bases, and 19 bases lay between the germline ends. This CDR3 is 15 amino acids long. CDR3 nucleotides: TGTGCCAGCAGCTTGATTGTGGGCTCTACTAGGGGCTACACCTTC. Translation gives CASSLIVGSTRGYTF. The whole variable domain, remainder taken from reference TRBV7-9 and TRBJ1-2, is DTGVSQNPRHKITKRGQNVTFRCDPISEHNRLYWYRQTLGQGPEFLTYFQNEAQLEKSRLLSDRFSAERPKGSFSTLEIQRTEQGDSAMYLCASSLIVGSTRGYTFGSGTRLTVV.

This chain uses TRBV2 with TRBJ1-4; 9 bases fit TRBD1. Germline assignment: CDR1 SNHLY and CDR2 FYNNEI. This CDR3 spans 16 amino acids. The trim removed 5 bases at V and 0 bases at J, leaving 4 bases unmatched. CDR3 DNA sequence: TGTGCCAGCAGTTCTAGGACAGGGGCAACTAATGAAAAACTGTTTTTT. It is translated as CASSSRTGATNEKLFF. Full variable domain (remainder filled in from reference TRBV2 and TRBJ1-4): EPEVTQTPSHQVTQMGQEVILRCVPISNHLYFYWYRQILGQKVEFLVSFYNNEISEKSEIFDDQFSVERPDGSNFTLKIRSTKLEDSAMYFCASSSRTGATNEKLFFGSGTQLSVL.

The chain carries TRBV5-1 and TRBJ2-7, with 8 bases lining up with TRBD2. The CDR3 has 15 amino acids. The V segment lost 1 base and the J segment 7 bases; nucleotides outside the gene matches: 10. Germline values: CDR1 SGHRS, CDR2 YFSETQ. This CDR3 is CASSLRAGAIREQYF. In DNA form, the CDR3 reads TGCGCCAGCAGCTTGAGAGCGGGGGCAATACGGGAGCAGTACTTC.

The chain carries TRBV11-2 and TRBJ1-1; TRBD1 aligns across 7 bases. In germline, CDR1 is SGHAT, CDR2 FQNNGV. The CDR3 sequence is 16 residues long. V lost 1 base to trimming and J lost 4 bases; unmatched junction nucleotides: 9. CDR3 in DNA: TGTGCCAGCAGCTTAGTATTAGGTACAGGGGTCACTGAAGCTTTCTTT. This sequence encodes CASSLVLGTGVTEAFF.

This chain uses TRBV6-4 with TRBJ1-1; the D gene is possibly TRBD1 (6 bases). In germline, CDR1 is MRHNA, CDR2 SNTAGT. The V gene lost 6 bases and the J gene lost 4 bases, with 18 bases spanning the gap. CDR3 length: 15 residues. The CDR3 here is CASRRQADTGTEAFF. CDR3 DNA sequence: TGTGCCAGCAGAAGACAGGCGGATACGGGCACTGAAGCTTTCTTT.

The rearrangement links TRBV29-1 to TRBJ2-5, with TRBD1 matching 7 bases. With 4 bases clipped from V and 2 bases from J, the junction kept 1 base outside the gene matches. The CDR3 sequence is 12 residues long. Germline V lookup: CDR1 SQVTM, CDR2 ANQGSEA. This CDR3 reads CSVGQGQETQYF. CDR3 nucleotides: TGCAGCGTTGGACAGGGACAAGAGACCCAGTACTTC.

The chain joins TRBV15 to TRBJ2-7; D remains ambiguous. The V end lost 4 bases, the J end lost 3 bases, and 16 bases lay between the germline ends. CDR1 LNHNV and CDR2 YYDKDF come from the germline V gene (reference sequence). This CDR3 spans 15 amino acids. This CDR3 is CATSNRPKAIYEQYF. The CDR3 coding sequence is TGTGCCACCAGCAATCGACCGAAAGCGATCTACGAGCAGTACTTC.

The V gene is TRBV19, the J gene TRBJ2-3, with 12 bases matching TRBD1. The V and J ends lost 5 bases and 6 bases, in that order; junction bases with no gene match: 3. The CDR3 is 14 residues long. CDR1 LNHDA and CDR2 SQIVND come from the germline V gene (reference sequence). The CDR3 bases are TGTGCCAGTAGTGGGGACAGGGGGCCCGATACGCAGTATTTT. This gives the protein CASSGDRGPDTQYF.

The V and J genes are TRBV5-1 and TRBJ1-4, with 9 bases lining up with TRBD1. Trimming removed 4 bases from V and 6 bases from J; junction bases left unmatched: 7. The CDR3 runs to 15 residues. In germline, CDR1 is SGHRS, CDR2 YFSETQ. The DNA of the CDR3 is TGCGCCAGCAGCCCGGCCGGGACAGGGTATGAAAAACTGTTTTTT. This codes for CASSPAGTGYEKLFF.

This chain uses TRBV7-3 with TRBJ2-1; TRBD1 aligns across 7 bases. Per the germline V gene, CDR1 is SGHTA and CDR2 is FQGTGA. V shed 5 bases and J 6 bases; nucleotides not matched to a gene: 4. The CDR3 extends over 13 amino acids. Here the CDR3 DNA reads TGTGCCAGCAGCCTTGGGACAGCCAATGAGCAGTTCTTC. Translated: CASSLGTANEQFF.

The chain uses TRBV3-1 (or the pseudogene TRBV3-2) and TRBJ1-1; no clear D gene. V lost 1 base, J lost 4 bases, and 7 bases lay in between. CDR3 length: 13 amino acids. CDR1 and CDR2 from the germline V gene are LGHDT and YNNKEL (reference sequence). In DNA form, the CDR3 reads TGTGCCAGCAGCCAAGTCTGGGGCACTGAAGCTTTCTTT. As protein: CASSQVWGTEAFF.

This rearrangement joins TRBV7-2 to TRBJ1-4; 8 bases align to TRBD1. The CDR3 is 16 residues long. V lost 6 bases to trimming and J lost 10 bases; unmatched junction nucleotides: 16. The germline CDR1 and CDR2 sequences are SGHTA and FQGNSA. For the CDR3, the DNA is TGTGCCAGCAGACCCGGGTGGCAGGGGGCGTCGGGAAAACTGTTTTTT. Residues: CASRPGWQGASGKLFF.

This clone was observed a single time. V is TRBV18 and J is TRBJ2-7; D not resolved. This CDR3 is built from 12 residues. Trimming stripped 5 bases from V and 9 bases from J, with 14 bases between. Germline V lookup: CDR1 KGHSH, CDR2 LQKENI. CDR3: CASSADDGGQYF. The CDR3, as DNA: TGTGCCAGCTCAGCAGACGACGGTGGGCAGTACTTC. Together with reference TRBV18 and TRBJ2-7, the CDR3 gives the full variable domain: NAGVMQNPRHLVRRRGQEARLRCSPMKGHSHVYWYRQLPEEGLKFMVYLQKENIIDESGMPKERFSAEFPKEGPSILRIQQVVRGDSAAYFCASSADDGGQYFGPGTRLTVT.

This chain links TRBV12-3 or TRBV12-4 with TRBJ1-1, with D unclear. This CDR3 is built from 12 residues. The V gene lost 1 base and the J gene lost 6 bases, with 6 bases spanning the gap. CDR3 residues: CASSLERAEAFF. CDR3 sequence (DNA): TGTGCCAGCAGTTTAGAGCGGGCTGAAGCTTTCTTT.

This clone came up once. This chain uses TRBV6-5 with TRBJ1-2; possible D gene TRBD1, 6 bases. The length of the CDR3 is 13 residues. CDR1 is MNHEY, CDR2 SVGAGI, per germline. This CDR3 is CAHNRGLEYGYTF. The CDR3 bases are TGTGCTCACAACCGGGGGCTAGAATATGGCTACACCTTC.

A single count supports this clone. The V and J genes are TRBV5-4 and TRBJ2-6; D is perhaps TRBD1 (5 bases). There are 15 residues in the CDR3. CDR1 is SGHNT, CDR2 YYREEE, per germline (reference sequence). Trimming left V 1 base short and J 4 bases short, with 9 bases between. DNA for the CDR3: TGTGCCAGCAGCTTGCCAGGGCTCGGGGCCAACGTCCTGACTTTC. This translates into CASSLPGLGANVLTF.

The gene calls are TRBV6-5 and TRBJ1-1; 8 bases agree with TRBD1. V was pared by 3 bases and J by 8 bases, with 5 bases of the junction left unmatched. The length of the CDR3 is 13 residues. The germline gives CDR1 MNHEY, CDR2 SVGAGI. The CDR3 loop reads CASSYLDREEAFF. As DNA, the CDR3 is TGTGCCAGCAGTTATTTGGACAGGGAGGAAGCTTTCTTT.

This chain connects TRBV4-1 to TRBJ1-1; a possible D gene is TRBD1 (5 bases). The ends were cut back, 4 bases at V and 3 bases at J, with 15 bases in the middle. The CDR3 is 15 amino acids. Germline V gives CDR1 MGHRA, CDR2 YSYEKL. This CDR3 reads CASSPQGVGYTEAFF. CDR3 coding DNA: TGCGCCAGCAGCCCGCAGGGCGTTGGGTACACTGAAGCTTTCTTT.

This clone was observed a single time. The chain joins TRBV7-9 to TRBJ1-4; D unclear. Germline CDR1 SEHNR, CDR2 FQNEAQ (reference sequence). Trimming took off 1 base at V and 2 bases at J, with 11 bases between the two ends. The CDR3 spans 16 residues. The CDR3 nucleotides read TGTGCCAGCAGCTTAGATGGCCTCGGGACTAATGAAAAACTGTTTTTT. Encoded protein: CASSLDGLGTNEKLFF.